Here is one T cell receptor (beta chain) with its context. Its target is unknown. This sample was included in a study of T cell repertoires in cytomegalovirus infection. Study background: CMV infection plus the matching HLA type was flagged by public TCR beta signatures.

Germline CDR1 reads MNHNY; CDR2 reads SVGAGI (reference sequence). Trimming removed 2 bases from V and 8 bases from J, with 19 bases in between. The CDR3 is made up of 16 amino acids. Overall study findings and caveats: The study found HLA-C-restricted CMV-specific TCR beta clonotypes dominating the ex vivo response. Using cumulative public TCR beta family frequency, the authors identified those who carried CMV together with the relevant HLA.

TCRdb independently ran MiXCR on the reads; one entry per CDR3 protein. In the table there are about 360,000 distinct CDR3 sequences, 15% to 20% of which are singletons. V is TRBV6-6 and J is TRBJ2-1; D is perhaps TRBD2 (5 bases). The sample taken for sequencing was PBMCs. The sequence came from a human donor in good health (CMV status not recorded). Some clones in this sample may be carry-over from other donors' samples. The CDR3: CASSYGGGGAVDEQFF. CDR3 DNA: TGTGCCAGCAGTTACGGAGGCGGAGGTGCGGTCGATGAGCAGTTCTTC.